This T cell receptor (beta chain) stems from a study of T cells in Graves' hyperthyroidism and ophthalmopathy. For the study at large: Before any treatment, at initial diagnosis, peripheral blood was collected. Findings and limits, study-wide: Blood held most thyroid clonotypes expanded above 0.001 frequency.

Trimming at V came to 5 bases and at J to 2 bases, leaving 8 bases not matched to a gene. CDR3 length: 16 amino acids. Germline loops: CDR1 SGHDN, CDR2 FVKESK. Regions amplified from RNA transcripts were the TCR beta CDR3 regions. Initially, a first-round RT-PCR of the TCR CDR3 employed the HTBI primer set. TCRdb ran MiXCR on the multiplex PCR reads and lists one entry per CDR3 protein. The top ten hold about 34% of the sample, which has hundreds of thousands of distinct CDR3 sequences, under 25% seen once. The study included ophthalmopathy patients with Clinical Activity Score at least 3, NOSPECS grade at least 4 and duration under 3 months. Together with thyroid ultrasound, orbital computed tomography, serum thyroxine and TRAb, clinical symptoms were used for diagnoses. This clonotype was seen a handful of times. Its antigen is unknown.

Sequencing was performed on blood. V is TRBV14 and J is TRBJ2-7, with TRBD2 identical over 11 bases. The TCR originated in a man younger than 45 with Graves' ophthalmopathy. CDR3 in amino acids: CASSLNGLAGPYEQYF. The CDR3 DNA is TGTGCCAGCAGCTTAAATGGACTAGCGGGCCCCTACGAGCAGTACTTC.